This T cell receptor beta chain is drawn from a study of technical replicates of blood from a handful of donors. Profiled with immunoSEQ multiplex PCR; TCRdb holds only in-frame clones, not every one. The sample includes fewer than 85,000 clones, around 94% of them seen just once. The CDR3 is 12 amino acids. Per germline, CDR1 GTSNPN and CDR2 SVGIG (reference sequence). Trimming took 2 bases from V and 8 from J, leaving 12 bases between them. This clone has a single count. The TCR comes from a human donor in good health. The chain links TRBV30 to TRBJ1-2; a possible D gene is TRBD1 (5 bases). Sequencing was performed on T cells isolated from PBMCs. The DNA for the CDR3 is TGTGCCTGGAGTAAAAGGGGTGGCGGCTACACCTTC. Translated, it gives CAWSKRGGGYTF.